This TCR beta chain was observed in a study of blood T cell repertoires in COVID-19. CDR1 is KGHSH and CDR2 is LQKENI in the germline V gene. There are 13 residues in the CDR3. The V gene end was trimmed by 4 bases and the J gene end by 5 bases; junction bases not matched to a gene: 2. A few counts support this clone. Per the original methods: The assay estimated nucleated cells by amplifying reference gene primers. This table comes from immunoSEQ multiplex PCR, and its TCRdb copy is limited to in-frame clones, with some not included. Clone size and the V and J calls come from that table; the DNA yielded D and trimming. Here the sample spans about 320,000 clones, about 82% being singletons.

The origin of this receptor is a human donor in a cohort sampled during active COVID-19. Sequences were obtained from peripheral blood. This chain uses TRBV18 with TRBJ1-5; 7 bases match TRBD1. The CDR3 is CASSQDRYQPQHF. As DNA, the CDR3 is TGTGCCAGCTCACAGGACAGGTATCAGCCCCAGCATTTT.